One T cell receptor beta chain is described in this entry. Method: immunoSEQ multiplex PCR; TCRdb's copy keeps in-frame clones and lacks some. The table has around 300,000 clones, approximately 88% seen once. The CDR3 has 13 residues. Deletions cut 3 bases from V and 5 bases from J, with 11 bases between. Germline V gives CDR1 SGHRS, CDR2 YFSETQ. This sample is part of a study of blood T cell repertoires in COVID-19. The chain links TRBV5-1 to TRBJ2-5; D may be TRBD1 (6 bases). The sequence derives from a man aged 45-60 years with acute or convalescent COVID-19. The sample was peripheral blood. CDR3 sequence reads: CASSSQGLETQYF. In DNA, the CDR3 is TGCGCCAGCAGCTCTCAGGGGTTGGAGACCCAGTACTTC.